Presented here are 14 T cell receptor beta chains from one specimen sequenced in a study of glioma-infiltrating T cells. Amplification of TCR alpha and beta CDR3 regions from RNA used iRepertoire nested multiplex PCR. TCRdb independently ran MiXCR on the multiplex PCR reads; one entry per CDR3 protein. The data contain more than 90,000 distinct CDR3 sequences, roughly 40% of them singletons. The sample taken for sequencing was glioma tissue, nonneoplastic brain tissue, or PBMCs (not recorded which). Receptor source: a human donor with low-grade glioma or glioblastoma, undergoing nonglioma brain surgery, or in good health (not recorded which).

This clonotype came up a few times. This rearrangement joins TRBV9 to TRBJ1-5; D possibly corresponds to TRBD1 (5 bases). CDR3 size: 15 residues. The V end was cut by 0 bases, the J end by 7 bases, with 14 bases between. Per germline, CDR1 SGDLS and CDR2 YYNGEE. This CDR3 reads CASSVAGEGFQPQHF. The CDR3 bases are TGTGCCAGCAGCGTAGCTGGCGAGGGGTTCCAGCCCCAGCATTTT.

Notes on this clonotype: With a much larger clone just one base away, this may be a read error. As DNA, the CDR3 is TGCACCGTTGAGGATACGCAGTATTTT. Residues: CTVEDTQYF. This sequence joins TRBV29-1 and TRBJ2-3; D call uncertain. The CDR3 runs 9 residues. Germline CDR1 is SQVTM and CDR2 is ANQGSEA.

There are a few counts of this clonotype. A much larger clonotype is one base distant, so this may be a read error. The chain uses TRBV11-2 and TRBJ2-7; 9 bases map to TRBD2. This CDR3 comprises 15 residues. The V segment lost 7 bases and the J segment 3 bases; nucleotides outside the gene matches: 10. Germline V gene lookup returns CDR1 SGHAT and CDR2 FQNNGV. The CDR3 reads CASIILSGSGYEQYF. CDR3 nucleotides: TGTGCCAGCATCATCCTTAGCGGGAGTGGCTACGAGCAGTACTTC.

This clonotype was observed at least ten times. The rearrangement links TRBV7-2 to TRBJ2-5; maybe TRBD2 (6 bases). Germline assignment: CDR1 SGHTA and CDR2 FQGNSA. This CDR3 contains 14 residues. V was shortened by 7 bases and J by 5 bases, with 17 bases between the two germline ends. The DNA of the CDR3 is TGTGCCAGCACTCAGGCGGGGTTAACGGAGACCCAGTACTTC. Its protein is CASTQAGLTETQYF.

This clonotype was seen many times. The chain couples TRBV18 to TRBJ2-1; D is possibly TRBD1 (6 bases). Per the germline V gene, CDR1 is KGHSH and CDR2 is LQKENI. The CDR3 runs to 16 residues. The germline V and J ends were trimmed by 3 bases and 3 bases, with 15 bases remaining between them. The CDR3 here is CASSPGATRDYNEQFF. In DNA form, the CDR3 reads TGTGCCAGCTCACCGGGGGCTACGAGAGACTACAATGAGCAGTTCTTC.

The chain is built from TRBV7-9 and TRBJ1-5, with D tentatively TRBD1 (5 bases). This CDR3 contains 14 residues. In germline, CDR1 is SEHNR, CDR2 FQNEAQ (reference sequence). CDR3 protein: CAGSRDRSDQPQHF. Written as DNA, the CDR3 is TGTGCAGGCAGCCGGGACCGGTCGGATCAGCCCCAGCATTTT.

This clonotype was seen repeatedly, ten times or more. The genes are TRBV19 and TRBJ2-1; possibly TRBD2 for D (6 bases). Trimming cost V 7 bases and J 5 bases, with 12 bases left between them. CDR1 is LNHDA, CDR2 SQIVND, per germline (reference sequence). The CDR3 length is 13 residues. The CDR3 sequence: CASKGGENNEQFF. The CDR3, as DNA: TGTGCCAGTAAAGGCGGGGAGAACAATGAGCAGTTCTTC.

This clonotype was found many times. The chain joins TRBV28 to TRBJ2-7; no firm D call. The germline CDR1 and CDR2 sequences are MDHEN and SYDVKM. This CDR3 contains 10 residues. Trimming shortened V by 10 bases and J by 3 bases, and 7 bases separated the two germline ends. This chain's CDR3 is CATQDYEQYF. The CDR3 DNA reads TGTGCCACCCAAGACTACGAGCAGTACTTC.

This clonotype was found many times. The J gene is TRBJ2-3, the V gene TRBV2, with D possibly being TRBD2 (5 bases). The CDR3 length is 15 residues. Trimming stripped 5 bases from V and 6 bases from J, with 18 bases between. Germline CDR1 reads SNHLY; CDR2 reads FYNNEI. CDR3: CASSRTPSPMDTQYF. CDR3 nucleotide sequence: TGTGCCAGCAGTCGAACCCCTAGCCCCATGGATACGCAGTATTTT.

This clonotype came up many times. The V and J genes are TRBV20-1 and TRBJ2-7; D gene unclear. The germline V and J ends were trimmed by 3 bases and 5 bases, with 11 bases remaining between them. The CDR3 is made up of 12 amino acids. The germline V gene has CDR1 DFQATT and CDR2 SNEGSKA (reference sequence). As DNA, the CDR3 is TGCAGTGCTAGGAGGAGCGTCGACGAGCAGTACTTC. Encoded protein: CSARRSVDEQYF.

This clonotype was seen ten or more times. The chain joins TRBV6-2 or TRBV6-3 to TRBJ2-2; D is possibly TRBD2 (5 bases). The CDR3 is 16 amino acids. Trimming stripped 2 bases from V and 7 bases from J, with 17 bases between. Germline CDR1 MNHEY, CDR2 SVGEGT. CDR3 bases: TGTGCCAGCAGTTACGGTAGAACAACTAGGTTCGGGGAGCTGTTTTTT. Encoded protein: CASSYGRTTRFGELFF.

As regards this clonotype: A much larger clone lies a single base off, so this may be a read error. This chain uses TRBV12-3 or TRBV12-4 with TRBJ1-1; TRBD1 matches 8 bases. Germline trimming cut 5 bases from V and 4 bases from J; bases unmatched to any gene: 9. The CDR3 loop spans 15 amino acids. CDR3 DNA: TGTGCCAGCAGTCCCTGGGACAGGAGGAGCACTGAAGCTTTCTTT. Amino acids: CASSPWDRRSTEAFF.

CDR3: CASSAAASVGGAYEQYF. The CDR3 coding sequence is TGTGCCAGTAGTGCAGCGGCCTCCGTCGGGGGGGCTTACGAGCAGTACTTC. The chain recombines TRBV19 with TRBJ2-7; 8 nucleotides agree with TRBD2. Trimming cost V 5 bases and J 4 bases; bases outside gene matches: 16. This CDR3 is built from 17 residues. Germline CDR1 reads LNHDA; CDR2 reads SQIVND (reference sequence). Combining the CDR3 with reference TRBV19 and TRBJ2-7 gives the whole variable domain DGGITQSPKYLFRKEGQNVTLSCEQNLNHDAMYWYRQDPGQGLRLIYYSQIVNDFQKGDIAEGYSVSREKKESFPLTVTSAQKNPTAFYLCASSAAASVGGAYEQYFGPGTRLTVT.

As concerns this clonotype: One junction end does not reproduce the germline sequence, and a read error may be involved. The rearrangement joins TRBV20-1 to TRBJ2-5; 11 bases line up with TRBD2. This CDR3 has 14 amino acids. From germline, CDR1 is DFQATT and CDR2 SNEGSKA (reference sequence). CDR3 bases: TGCAATGCTACAAAACTAGCGGGGGAAGAGACCGAGTACTTC. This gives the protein CNATKLAGEETEYF.